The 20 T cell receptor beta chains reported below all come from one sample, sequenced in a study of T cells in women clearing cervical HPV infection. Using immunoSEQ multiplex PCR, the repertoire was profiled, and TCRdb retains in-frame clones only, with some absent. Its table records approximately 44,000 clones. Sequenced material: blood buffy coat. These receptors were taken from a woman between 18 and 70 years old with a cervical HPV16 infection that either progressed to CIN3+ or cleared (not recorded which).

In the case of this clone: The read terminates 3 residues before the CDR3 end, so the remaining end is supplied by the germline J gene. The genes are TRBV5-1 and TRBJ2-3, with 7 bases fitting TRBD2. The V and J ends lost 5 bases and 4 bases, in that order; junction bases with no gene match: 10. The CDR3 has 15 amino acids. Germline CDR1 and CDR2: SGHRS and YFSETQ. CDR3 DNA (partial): TGCGCCAGCAGTCCCCTCCGGGGGGAGGCAGATACG. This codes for CASSPLRGEADT. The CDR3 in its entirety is CASSPLRGEADTQYF.

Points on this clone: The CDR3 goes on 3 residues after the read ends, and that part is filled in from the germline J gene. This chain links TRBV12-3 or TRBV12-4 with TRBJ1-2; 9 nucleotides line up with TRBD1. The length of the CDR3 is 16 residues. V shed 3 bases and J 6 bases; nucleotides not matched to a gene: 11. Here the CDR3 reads CASSFQGQGSADGYTF. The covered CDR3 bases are TGTGCCAGCAGTTTCCAGGGACAGGGTTCAGCGGATGGC.

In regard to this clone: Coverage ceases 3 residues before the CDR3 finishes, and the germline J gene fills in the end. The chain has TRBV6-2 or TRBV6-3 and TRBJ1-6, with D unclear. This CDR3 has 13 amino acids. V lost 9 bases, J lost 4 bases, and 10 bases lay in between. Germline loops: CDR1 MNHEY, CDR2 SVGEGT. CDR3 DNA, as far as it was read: TGTGCCAGTATGACTTCTTATAATTCACCC. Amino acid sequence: CASMTSYNSP. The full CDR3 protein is CASMTSYNSPLHF.

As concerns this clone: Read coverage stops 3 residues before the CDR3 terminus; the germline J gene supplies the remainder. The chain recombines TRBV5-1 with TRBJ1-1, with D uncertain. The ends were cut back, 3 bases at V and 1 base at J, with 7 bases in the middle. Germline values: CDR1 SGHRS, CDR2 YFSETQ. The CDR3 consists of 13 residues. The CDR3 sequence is CASSSRANTEAFF. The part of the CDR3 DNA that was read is TGCGCCAGCAGCTCGCGGGCGAACACTGAA.

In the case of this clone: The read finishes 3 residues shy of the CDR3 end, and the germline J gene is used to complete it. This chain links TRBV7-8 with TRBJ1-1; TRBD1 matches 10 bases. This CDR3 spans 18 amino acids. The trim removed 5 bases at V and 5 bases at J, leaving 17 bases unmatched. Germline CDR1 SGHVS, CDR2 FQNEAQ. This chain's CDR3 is CASSARVGTGAFGTEAFF. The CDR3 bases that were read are TGTGCCAGCAGCGCTAGAGTTGGGACAGGGGCTTTCGGGACTGAA.

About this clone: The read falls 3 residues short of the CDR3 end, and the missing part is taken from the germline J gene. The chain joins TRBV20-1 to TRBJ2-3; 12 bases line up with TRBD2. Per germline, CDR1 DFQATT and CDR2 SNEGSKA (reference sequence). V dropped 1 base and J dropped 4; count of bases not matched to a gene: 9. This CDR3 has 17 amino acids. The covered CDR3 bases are TGCAGTGCTAGAGGCGGTCCGGGACTAGCGGGTGCAGATACG. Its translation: CSARGGPGLAGADT. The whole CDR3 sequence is CSARGGPGLAGADTQYF.

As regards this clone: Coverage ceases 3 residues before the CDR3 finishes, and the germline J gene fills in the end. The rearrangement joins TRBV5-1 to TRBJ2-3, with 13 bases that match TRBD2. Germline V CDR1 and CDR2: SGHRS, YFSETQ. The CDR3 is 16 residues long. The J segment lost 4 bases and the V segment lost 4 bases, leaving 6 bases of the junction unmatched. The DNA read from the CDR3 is TGCGCCAGCAGCGGGGGGACTAGCGGGGTTTCAGATACG. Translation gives CASSGGTSGVSDT. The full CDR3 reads CASSGGTSGVSDTQYF.

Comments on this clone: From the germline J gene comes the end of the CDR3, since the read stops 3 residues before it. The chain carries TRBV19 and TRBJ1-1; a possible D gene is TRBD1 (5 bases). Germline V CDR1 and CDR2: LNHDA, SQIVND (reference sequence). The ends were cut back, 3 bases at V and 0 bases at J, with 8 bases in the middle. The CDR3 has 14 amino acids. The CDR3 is CASSIGRVNTEAFF. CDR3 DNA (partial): TGTGCCAGTAGTATTGGCAGGGTGAACACTGAA.

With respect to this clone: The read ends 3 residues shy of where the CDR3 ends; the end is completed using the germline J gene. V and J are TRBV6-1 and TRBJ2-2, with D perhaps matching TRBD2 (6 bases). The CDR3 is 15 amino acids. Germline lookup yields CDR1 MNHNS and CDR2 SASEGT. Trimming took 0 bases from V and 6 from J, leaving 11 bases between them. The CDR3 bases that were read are TGTGCCAGCAGTGAAGCGACTAGTGGTCCCGGGGAG. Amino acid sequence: CASSEATSGPGE. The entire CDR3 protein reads CASSEATSGPGELFF.

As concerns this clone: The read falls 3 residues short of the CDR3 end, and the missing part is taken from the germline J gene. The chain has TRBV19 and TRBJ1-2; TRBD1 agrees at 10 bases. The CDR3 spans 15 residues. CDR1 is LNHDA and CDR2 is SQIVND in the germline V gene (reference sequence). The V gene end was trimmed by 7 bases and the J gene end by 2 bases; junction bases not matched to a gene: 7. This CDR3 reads CASTRRTGGNYGYTF. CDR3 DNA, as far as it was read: TGTGCCAGTACCAGGAGGACAGGGGGAAACTATGGC.

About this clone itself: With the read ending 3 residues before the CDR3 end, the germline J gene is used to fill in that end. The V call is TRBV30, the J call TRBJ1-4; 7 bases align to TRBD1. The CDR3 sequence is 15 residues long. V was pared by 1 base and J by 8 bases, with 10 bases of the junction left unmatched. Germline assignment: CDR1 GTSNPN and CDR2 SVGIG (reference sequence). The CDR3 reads CAWSEGYQGGEKLFF. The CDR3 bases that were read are TGTGCCTGGAGTGAAGGTTACCAGGGGGGCGAAAAA.

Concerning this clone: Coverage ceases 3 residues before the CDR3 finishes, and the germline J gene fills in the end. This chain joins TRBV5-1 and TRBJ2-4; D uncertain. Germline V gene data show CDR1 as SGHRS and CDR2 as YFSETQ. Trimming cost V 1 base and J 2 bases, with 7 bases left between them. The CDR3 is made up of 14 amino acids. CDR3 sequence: CASSLLESKNIQYF. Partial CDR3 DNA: TGCGCCAGCAGCTTGTTAGAATCCAAAAACATT. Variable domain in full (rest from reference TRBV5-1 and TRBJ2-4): KAGVTQTPRYLIKTRGQQVTLSCSPISGHRSVSWYQQTPGQGLQFLFEYFSETQRNKGNFPGRFSGRQFSNSRSEMNVSTLELGDSALYLCASSLLESKNIQYFGAGTRLSVL.

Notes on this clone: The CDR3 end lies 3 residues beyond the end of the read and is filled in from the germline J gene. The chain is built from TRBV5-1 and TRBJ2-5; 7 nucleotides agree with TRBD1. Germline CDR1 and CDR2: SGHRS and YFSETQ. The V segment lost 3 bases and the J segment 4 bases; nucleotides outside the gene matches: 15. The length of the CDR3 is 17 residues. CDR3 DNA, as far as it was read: TGCGCCAGCAGCTACCGGGACAGAAATCGCATAGGAGAGACC. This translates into CASSYRDRNRIGET. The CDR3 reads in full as CASSYRDRNRIGETQYF.

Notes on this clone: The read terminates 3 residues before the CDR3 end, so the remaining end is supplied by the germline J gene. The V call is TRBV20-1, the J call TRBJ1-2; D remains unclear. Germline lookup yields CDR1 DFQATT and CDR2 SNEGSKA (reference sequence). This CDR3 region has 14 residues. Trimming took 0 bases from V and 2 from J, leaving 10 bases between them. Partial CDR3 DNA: TGCAGTGCTAGAGATCTTACAGAGAACTATGGC. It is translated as CSARDLTENYG. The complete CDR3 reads CSARDLTENYGYTF.

Here the CDR3 reads CASSERGTEAFF. The sequenced CDR3 bases are TGCGCCAGCAGCGAGAGGGGGACTGAA. The chain recombines TRBV10-2 with TRBJ1-1; possible D gene TRBD1, 6 bases. The read ends 3 residues shy of where the CDR3 ends; the end is completed using the germline J gene. Per germline, CDR1 WSHSY and CDR2 SAAADI. This CDR3 contains 12 residues. V was cut by 6 bases and J by 5 bases, with 10 bases left in between.

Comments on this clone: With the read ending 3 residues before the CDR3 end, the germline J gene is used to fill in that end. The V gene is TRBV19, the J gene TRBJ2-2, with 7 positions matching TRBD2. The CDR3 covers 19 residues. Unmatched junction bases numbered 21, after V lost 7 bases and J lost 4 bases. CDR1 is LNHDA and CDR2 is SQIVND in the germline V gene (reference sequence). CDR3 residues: CASTFRLGAERGSTGELFF. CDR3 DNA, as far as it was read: TGTGCCAGTACTTTCCGATTGGGTGCCGAGCGGGGAAGCACCGGGGAG.

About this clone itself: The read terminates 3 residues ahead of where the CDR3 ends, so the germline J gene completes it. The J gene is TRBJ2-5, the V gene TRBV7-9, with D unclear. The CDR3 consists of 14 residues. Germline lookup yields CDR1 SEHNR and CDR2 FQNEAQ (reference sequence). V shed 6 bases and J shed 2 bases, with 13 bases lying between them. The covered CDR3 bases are TGTGCCAGCAGGCCTTCGGGTTCACAAGAGACC. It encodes CASRPSGSQET. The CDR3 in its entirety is CASRPSGSQETQYF.

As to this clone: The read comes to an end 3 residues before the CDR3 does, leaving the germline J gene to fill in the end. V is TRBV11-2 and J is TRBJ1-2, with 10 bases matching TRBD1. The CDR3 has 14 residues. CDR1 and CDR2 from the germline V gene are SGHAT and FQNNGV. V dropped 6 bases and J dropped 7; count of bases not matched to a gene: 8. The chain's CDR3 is CASSYTGTGAGYTF. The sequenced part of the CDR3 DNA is TGTGCCAGCAGTTATACCGGGACAGGGGCTGGC.

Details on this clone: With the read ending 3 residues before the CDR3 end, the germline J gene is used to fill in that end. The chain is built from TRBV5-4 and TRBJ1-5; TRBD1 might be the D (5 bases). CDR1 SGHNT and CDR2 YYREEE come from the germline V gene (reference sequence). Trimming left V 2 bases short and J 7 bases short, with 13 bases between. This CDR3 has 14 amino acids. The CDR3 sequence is CASSLGGTQQPQHF. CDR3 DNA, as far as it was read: TGTGCCAGCAGCTTAGGCGGGACTCAACAGCCC.

The CDR3 is CASSRTSGRLNEQFF. CDR3 DNA, as far as it was read: TGCGCCAGCAGCAGGACTAGCGGGAGACTCAATGAG. The chain is built from TRBV5-1 and TRBJ2-1, with 13 bases fitting TRBD2. The read finishes 3 residues shy of the CDR3 end, and the germline J gene is used to complete it. Germline CDR1 reads SGHRS; CDR2 reads YFSETQ. The CDR3 has 15 amino acids. With V trimmed by 4 bases and J by 6 bases, 4 bases remained unmatched.